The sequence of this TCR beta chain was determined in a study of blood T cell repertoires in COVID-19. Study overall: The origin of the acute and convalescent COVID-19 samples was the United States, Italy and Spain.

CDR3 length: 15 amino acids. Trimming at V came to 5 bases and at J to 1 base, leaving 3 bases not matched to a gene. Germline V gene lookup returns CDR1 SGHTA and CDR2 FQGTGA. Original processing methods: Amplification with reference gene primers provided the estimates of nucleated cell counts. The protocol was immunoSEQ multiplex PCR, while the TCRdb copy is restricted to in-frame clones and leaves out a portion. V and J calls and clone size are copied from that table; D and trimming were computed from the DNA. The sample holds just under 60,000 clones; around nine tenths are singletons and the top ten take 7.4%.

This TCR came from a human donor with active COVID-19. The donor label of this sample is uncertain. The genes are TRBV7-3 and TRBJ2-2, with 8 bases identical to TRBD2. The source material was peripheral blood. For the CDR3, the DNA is TGTGCCAGCAGCCTCAGCGGGGGGAACACCGGGGAGCTGTTTTTT. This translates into CASSLSGGNTGELFF.